This T cell receptor (beta chain) was obtained from a study of neoadjuvant nivolumab and ipilimumab in lung cancer. The repertoire was sequenced with immunoSEQ multiplex PCR; TCRdb's copy has only in-frame clones and lacks some. The top ten hold under 4.5% of the sample, which has 44,000 or so clones, around nine tenths seen once. V lost 3 bases, J lost 2 bases, and 14 bases lay in between. From germline, CDR1 is SNHLY and CDR2 FYNNEI. The CDR3 is 15 amino acids. In its sample, this clone was seen a few times. The chain has TRBV2 and TRBJ2-7; tentative D call: TRBD2 (6 bases). The sequence was obtained from an adult with non-small cell lung cancer. Some clones in this sample may be carry-over from other donors' samples. This material consisted of blood, taken before neoadjuvant nivolumab, alone or with ipilimumab. CDR3 sequence reads: CASSENSGRAYEQYF. DNA of the CDR3: TGTGCCAGCAGTGAGAATAGCGGAAGGGCCTACGAGCAGTACTTC.